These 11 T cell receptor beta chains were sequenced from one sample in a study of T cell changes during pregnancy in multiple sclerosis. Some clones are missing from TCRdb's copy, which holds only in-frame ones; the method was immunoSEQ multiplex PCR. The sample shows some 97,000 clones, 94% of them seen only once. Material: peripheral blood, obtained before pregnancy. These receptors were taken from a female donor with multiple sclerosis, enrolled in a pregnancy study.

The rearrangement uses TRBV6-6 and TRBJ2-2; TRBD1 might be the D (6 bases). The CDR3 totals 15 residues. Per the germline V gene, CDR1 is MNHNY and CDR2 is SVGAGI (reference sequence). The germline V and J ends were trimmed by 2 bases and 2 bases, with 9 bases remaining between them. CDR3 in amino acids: CASSYTGKNTGELFF. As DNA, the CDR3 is TGTGCCAGCAGTTACACAGGGAAAAACACCGGGGAGCTGTTTTTT.

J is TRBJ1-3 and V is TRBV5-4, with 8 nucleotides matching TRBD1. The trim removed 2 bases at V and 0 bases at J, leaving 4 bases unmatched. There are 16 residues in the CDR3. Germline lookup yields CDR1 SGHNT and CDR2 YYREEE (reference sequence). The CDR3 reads CASSFGQGASGNTIYF. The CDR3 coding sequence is TGTGCCAGCAGCTTCGGACAGGGAGCCTCTGGAAACACCATATATTTT.

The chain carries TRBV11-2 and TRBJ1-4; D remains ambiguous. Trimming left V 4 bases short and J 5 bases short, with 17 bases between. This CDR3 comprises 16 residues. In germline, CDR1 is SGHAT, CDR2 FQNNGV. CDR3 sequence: CASSSYRSLRNEKLFF. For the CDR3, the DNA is TGTGCCAGCAGCTCCTATAGGAGCTTAAGAAATGAAAAACTGTTTTTT.

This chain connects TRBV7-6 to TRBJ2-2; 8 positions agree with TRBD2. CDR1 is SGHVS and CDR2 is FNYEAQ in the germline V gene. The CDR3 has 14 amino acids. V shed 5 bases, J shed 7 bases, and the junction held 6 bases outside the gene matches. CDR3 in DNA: TGTGCCAGCAGCCCGGCGACTAGCGTCGGGGAGCTGTTTTTT. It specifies CASSPATSVGELFF.

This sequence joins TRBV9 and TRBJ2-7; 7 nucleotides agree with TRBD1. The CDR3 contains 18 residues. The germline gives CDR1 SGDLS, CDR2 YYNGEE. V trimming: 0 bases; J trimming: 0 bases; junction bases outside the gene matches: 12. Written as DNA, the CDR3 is TGTGCCAGCAGCGTAGGCATCTCGGGACAGCGGTTCTCCTACGAGCAGTACTTC. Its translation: CASSVGISGQRFSYEQYF.

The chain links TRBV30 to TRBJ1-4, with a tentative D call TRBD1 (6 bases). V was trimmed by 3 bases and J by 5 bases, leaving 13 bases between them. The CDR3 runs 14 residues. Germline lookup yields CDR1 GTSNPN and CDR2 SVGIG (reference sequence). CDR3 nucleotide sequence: TGTGCCTGGAGGTCGCAGGGGCTAAATGAAAAACTGTTTTTT. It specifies CAWRSQGLNEKLFF.

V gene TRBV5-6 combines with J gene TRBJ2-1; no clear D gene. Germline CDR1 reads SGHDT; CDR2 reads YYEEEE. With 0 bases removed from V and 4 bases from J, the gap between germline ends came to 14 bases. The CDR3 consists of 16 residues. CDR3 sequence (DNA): TGTGCCAGCAGCTTGGGAGGTCCTAGTCTGTACAATGAGCAGTTCTTC. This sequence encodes CASSLGGPSLYNEQFF.

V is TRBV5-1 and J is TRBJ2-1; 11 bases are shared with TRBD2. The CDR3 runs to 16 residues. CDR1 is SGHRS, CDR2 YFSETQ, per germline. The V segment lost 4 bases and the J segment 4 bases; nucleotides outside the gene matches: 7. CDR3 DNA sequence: TGCGCCAGCAGCCCGACTAGCGGGATGATGTACAATGAGCAGTTCTTC. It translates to CASSPTSGMMYNEQFF.

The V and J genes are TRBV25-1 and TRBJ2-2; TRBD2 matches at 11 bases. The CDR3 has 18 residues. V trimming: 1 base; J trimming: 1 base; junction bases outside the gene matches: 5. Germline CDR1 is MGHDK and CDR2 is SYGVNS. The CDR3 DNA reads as TGTGCCAGCAGTGAATCCGGGACTAGCGGTATGAACACCGGGGAGCTGTTTTTT. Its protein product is CASSESGTSGMNTGELFF.

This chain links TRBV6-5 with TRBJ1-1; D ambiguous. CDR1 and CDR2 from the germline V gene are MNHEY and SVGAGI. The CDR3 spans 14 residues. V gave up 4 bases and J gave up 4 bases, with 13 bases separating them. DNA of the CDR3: TGTGCCAGCAGTTCCCAAGGGAGGAGCACTGAAGCTTTCTTT. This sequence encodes CASSSQGRSTEAFF.

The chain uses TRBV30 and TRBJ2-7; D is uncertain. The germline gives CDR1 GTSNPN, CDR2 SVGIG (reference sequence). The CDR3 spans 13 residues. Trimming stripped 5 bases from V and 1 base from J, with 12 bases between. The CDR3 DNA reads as TGTGCCTGGTTTGATTTACTTTCCTACGAGCAGTACTTC. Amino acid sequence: CAWFDLLSYEQYF.